This TCR beta chain was sequenced for a study of PD-1 blockade in classical Hodgkin lymphoma. General study points: Nivolumab initiated under 1 year post-ASCT led to patient exclusion. Repertoire difference causes, possibly disease activity or prior therapy, remain undefined. Complete responders showed a baseline diversity that resembled the diversity of newly diagnosed patients. A reduction in baseline TCR diversity was reportedly seen in newly diagnosed patients relative to healthy donors.

The germline gives CDR1 MDHEN, CDR2 SYDVKM. The CDR3 has 15 amino acids. The ends lost 0 bases at V and 2 bases at J; junction bases unmatched: 1. Note on this clone: The target antigen is unknown.

Relapse was seen in all patients after autologous stem cell transplantation, and brentuximab vedotin exposure was variable. The protocol was immunoSEQ multiplex PCR, while the TCRdb copy is restricted to in-frame clones and leaves out a portion. This repertoire shows about 110,000 clones, 80% to 90% found once; its top ten account for just under 20%. The chain uses TRBV28 and TRBJ1-3; 7 bases are a match to TRBD1. This TCR derives from a human donor with classical Hodgkin lymphoma. This sample comprised peripheral blood mononuclear cells (PBMCs), obtained before the second cycle of nivolumab. As DNA, the CDR3 is TGTGCCAGCAGTTTATGGGACAGGCCTGGAAACACCATATATTTT. Translated: CASSLWDRPGNTIYF.